Listed below are T cell receptor beta chains from one sample, sequenced in a study of OX40 agonist ivuxolimab in advanced cancers. Profiled with immunoSEQ multiplex PCR; TCRdb holds only in-frame clones, not every one. The data show over 55,000 clones, just over 90% seen once. Sequences were derived from CD4+ or CD8+ T cells sorted from blood, sampled in a trial of the OX40 agonist ivuxolimab. The receptors here all came from an adult with an advanced solid tumor such as melanoma, head and neck, liver or kidney cancer. The CDR3 runs from the conserved cysteine through the conserved F or W. A D gene is named only where the DNA matches it firmly. Part of the rows lack a size; the others show once, few, many or a class for expanded clones.

D gene	J gene	V gene	clone size	CDR3 protein	CDR3 DNA
TRBD1	TRBJ2-1	TRBV28	.	CASRTDRDSNEQFF	TGTGCCAGCAGGACGGACAGGGATAGCAATGAGCAGTTCTTC
.	TRBJ1-2	TRBV11-2	.	CASSNGPGVDYGYTF	TGTGCCAGCAGCAACGGACCCGGAGTGGACTATGGCTACACCTTC
.	TRBJ1-5	TRBV28	.	CASSPRARNQPQHF	TGTGCCAGCAGTCCCAGGGCACGGAATCAGCCCCAGCATTTT
.	TRBJ1-2	TRBV4-2	.	CASSQVGEPYGYTF	TGTGCCAGCAGCCAAGTTGGGGAGCCCTATGGCTACACCTTC
.	TRBJ2-3	TRBV7-8	.	CASSLASVGNTDTQYF	TGTGCCAGCAGCTTAGCGTCAGTGGGGAACACAGATACGCAGTATTTT
TRBD1	TRBJ1-2	TRBV5-4	.	CASSLGYSSDRITNYGYTF	TGTGCCAGCAGCTTAGGATATAGCTCGGACAGGATAACTAACTATGGCTACACCTTC
.	TRBJ1-1	TRBV7-2	.	CASSLLGGTDTEAFF	TGTGCCAGCAGCTTACTCGGGGGAACGGACACTGAAGCTTTCTTT
.	TRBJ1-1	TRBV5-6	.	CASSTDYMNTEAFF	TGTGCCAGCAGCACCGACTACATGAACACTGAAGCTTTCTTT
TRBD2	TRBJ2-2	TRBV7-2	.	CASSPLPGGGNTGELFF	TGTGCCAGCAGCCCACTCCCTGGCGGGGGGAACACCGGGGAGCTGTTTTTT
.	TRBJ2-5	TRBV28	.	CASSQTGKTQYF	TGTGCCAGCTCCCAGACCGGAAAGACCCAGTACTTC
.	TRBJ2-7	TRBV6-1	.	CASSEAPGEQYF	TGTGCCAGCAGTGAAGCGCCCGGCGAGCAGTACTTC
.	TRBJ2-1	TRBV9	.	CASNPGATGPYNEQFF	TGTGCCAGCAACCCGGGGGCTACGGGACCTTACAATGAGCAGTTCTTC
.	TRBJ2-4	TRBV19	.	CASKQGRDIQYF	TGTGCCAGTAAGCAGGGAAGAGACATTCAGTACTTC
.	TRBJ1-1	TRBV19	few	CASSQGSYTEAFF	TGTGCCAGTAGTCAAGGTTCCTACACTGAAGCTTTCTTT
.	TRBJ1-4	TRBV28	.	CASSFHRAGEKLFF	TGTGCCAGCAGTTTTCACAGGGCCGGCGAAAAACTGTTTTTT
.	TRBJ2-6	TRBV5-1	.	CASSLGHLSSGANVLTF	TGCGCCAGCAGCTTGGGACACCTCAGCTCTGGGGCCAACGTCCTGACTTTC
TRBD2	TRBJ2-1	TRBV7-9	.	CAGRRTSGSGTWVF	TGTGCCGGCCGGAGGACTAGCGGGAGTGGGACTTGGGTCTTC
.	TRBJ2-7	TRBV7-2	.	CASSTGTAREQYF	TGTGCCAGCAGCACGGGGACGGCCCGAGAGCAGTACTTC
TRBD2	TRBJ2-5	TRBV2	.	CASSLAGAETQYF	TGTGCCAGCAGTCTAGCGGGAGCGGAGACCCAGTACTTC
TRBD2	TRBJ2-2	TRBV9	.	CASSLRGGTNTGELFF	TGTGCCAGCAGCCTCCGGGGGGGGACAAACACCGGGGAGCTGTTTTTT
.	TRBJ2-2	TRBV11-3	once	CASSFVFNTGELFF	TGTGCCAGCAGCTTTGTATTCAACACCGGGGAGCTGTTTTTT
.	TRBJ1-1	TRBV7-2	.	CASSATQVNTEAFF	TGTGCCAGCAGCGCTACGCAAGTGAACACTGAAGCTTTCTTT
.	TRBJ1-5	TRBV28	.	CASSEGGDNQPQHF	TGTGCCAGCAGCGAAGGGGGGGACAATCAGCCCCAGCATTTT
.	TRBJ1-2	TRBV6-5	.	CASSGNYGYTF	TGTGCCAGCAGCGGGAACTATGGCTACACCTTC
TRBD2	TRBJ2-3	TRBV7-2	.	CASSRLAVGIDTQYF	TGTGCCAGCAGCCGACTAGCGGTTGGCATAGATACGCAGTATTTT
TRBD1	TRBJ1-2	TRBV6-6	.	CASSARAGGYGYTF	TGTGCCAGCAGTGCGCGGGCAGGGGGCTATGGCTACACCTTC
.	TRBJ2-1	TRBV28	once	CATGPVFKQFF	TGTGCCACCGGGCCCGTTTTTAAGCAGTTCTTC
TRBD2	TRBJ2-7	TRBV18	.	CASQQVASGQMMPYEQYF	TGTGCCAGCCAACAGGTGGCTAGCGGGCAAATGATGCCCTACGAGCAGTACTTC
.	TRBJ1-1	TRBV5-6	.	CASSTIRGFRTEAFF	TGTGCCAGCAGCACCATCCGGGGGTTTCGGACTGAAGCTTTCTTT
TRBD2	TRBJ2-5	TRBV2	.	CASRRLAGQETQYF	TGTGCCAGCAGAAGACTAGCGGGGCAAGAGACCCAGTACTTC
TRBD1	TRBJ2-7	TRBV29-1	.	CSARRGSEQYF	TGCAGCGCCCGCAGGGGGAGCGAGCAGTACTTC
.	TRBJ1-3	TRBV15	.	CATSREVAAGNTIYF	TGTGCCACCAGCAGAGAGGTGGCAGCCGGAAACACCATATATTTT
.	TRBJ2-2	TRBV11-2	.	CASSLLDLNTGELFF	TGTGCCAGCAGCTTACTTGACTTGAACACCGGGGAGCTGTTTTTT